This T cell receptor (beta chain) was retrieved from a study of CD8+CD57+ T cells in acquired aplastic anemia. Looking at the study overall: The sorted CD4+ and CD8+ cells yielded an average around 3.2 ug of DNA. Healthy-donor CD4+ cells averaged about 11 million reads. General study points: Patients and controls were found to share roughly 31 CD8+ CDR3 sequences.

CDR1 is SGHRS and CDR2 is YFSETQ in the germline V gene. V lost 3 bases and J lost 3; bases outside the gene matches: 2. The CDR3 spans 14 residues. A note on this clonotype: Its specificity is unknown.

Genomic DNA provided the template from which TCR beta VDJ and CDR3 profiles were obtained. TCRdb called the reads again in MiXCR, with one record for every CDR3 protein. The profile shows some 220,000 distinct CDR3 sequences, 34% of them singletons. This sequence joins TRBV5-1 and TRBJ2-3; 9 bases agree with TRBD2. The sequenced sample was sorted CD4+, CD8+, or CD8+CD57+ T cells (not recorded which) from PBMCs. This TCR was recovered from a human donor in good health, serving as a control. The CDR3 is CASSYLAGTDTQYF. CDR3 DNA sequence: TGCGCCAGCAGCTACCTAGCGGGAACAGATACGCAGTATTTT.